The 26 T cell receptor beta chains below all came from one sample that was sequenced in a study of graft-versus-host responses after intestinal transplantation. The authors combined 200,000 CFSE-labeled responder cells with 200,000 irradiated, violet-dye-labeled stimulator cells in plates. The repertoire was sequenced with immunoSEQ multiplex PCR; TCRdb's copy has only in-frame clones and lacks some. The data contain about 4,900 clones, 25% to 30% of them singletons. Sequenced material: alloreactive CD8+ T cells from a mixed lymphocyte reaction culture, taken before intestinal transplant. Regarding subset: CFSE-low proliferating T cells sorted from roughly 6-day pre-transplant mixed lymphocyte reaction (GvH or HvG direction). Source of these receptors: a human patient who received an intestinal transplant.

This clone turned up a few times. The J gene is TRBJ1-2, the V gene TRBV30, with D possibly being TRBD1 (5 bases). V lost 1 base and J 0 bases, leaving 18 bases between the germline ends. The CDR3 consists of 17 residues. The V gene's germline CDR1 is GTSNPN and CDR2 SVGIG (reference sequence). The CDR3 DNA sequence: TGTGCCTGGAGTGGAGTGCACCGGCGGGGGTCTAACTATGGCTACACCTTC. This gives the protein CAWSGVHRRGSNYGYTF.

This CDR3 reads CASSEAGNYGYTF. In DNA form, the CDR3 reads TGTGCCAGCAGTGAAGCAGGGAACTATGGCTACACCTTC. This chain joins TRBV25-1 and TRBJ1-2; D might be TRBD1 (5 bases). Trimming cost V 2 bases and J 2 bases, with 6 bases left between them. The CDR3 runs to 13 residues. Germline-derived CDR1 and CDR2 are MGHDK and SYGVNS.

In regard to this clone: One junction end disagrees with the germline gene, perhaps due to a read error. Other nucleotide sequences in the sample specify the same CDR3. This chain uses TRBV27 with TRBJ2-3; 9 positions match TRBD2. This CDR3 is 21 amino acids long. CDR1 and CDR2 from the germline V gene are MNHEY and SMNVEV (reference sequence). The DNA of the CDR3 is TGTGCAAGCAGTTCTCACCCGGGACTAGCAGGATCCTGGGCGGGCACAGATACGCAGTATTTT. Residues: CASSSHPGLAGSWAGTDTQYF.

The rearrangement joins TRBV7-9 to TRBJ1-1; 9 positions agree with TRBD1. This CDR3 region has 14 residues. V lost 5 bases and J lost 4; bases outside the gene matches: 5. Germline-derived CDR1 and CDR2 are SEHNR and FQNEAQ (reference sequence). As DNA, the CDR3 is TGTGCCAGCAGCCAAACAGGGGGCGGCACTGAAGCTTTCTTT. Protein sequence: CASSQTGGGTEAFF. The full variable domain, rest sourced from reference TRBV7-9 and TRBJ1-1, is DTGVSQNPRHKITKRGQNVTFRCDPISEHNRLYWYRQTLGQGPEFLTYFQNEAQLEKSRLLSDRFSAERPKGSFSTLEIQRTEQGDSAMYLCASSQTGGGTEAFFGQGTRLTVV.

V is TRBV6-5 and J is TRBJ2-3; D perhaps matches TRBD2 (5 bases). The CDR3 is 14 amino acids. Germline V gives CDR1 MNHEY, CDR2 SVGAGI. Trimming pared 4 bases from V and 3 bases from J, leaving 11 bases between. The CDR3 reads CASSSPSGTDTQYF. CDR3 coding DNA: TGTGCCAGCAGTTCACCCTCGGGGACAGATACGCAGTATTTT.

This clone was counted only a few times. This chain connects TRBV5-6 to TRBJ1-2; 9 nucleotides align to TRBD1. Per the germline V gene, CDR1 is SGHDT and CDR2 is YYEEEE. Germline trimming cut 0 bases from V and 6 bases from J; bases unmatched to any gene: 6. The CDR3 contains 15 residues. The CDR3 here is CASSLGNRGPDGYTF. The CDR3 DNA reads TGTGCCAGCAGCTTGGGGAACAGGGGGCCGGATGGCTACACCTTC. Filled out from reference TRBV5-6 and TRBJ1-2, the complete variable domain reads DAGVTQSPTHLIKTRGQQVTLRCSPKSGHDTVSWYQQALGQGPQFIFQYYEEEERQRGNFPDRFSGHQFPNYSSELNVNALLLGDSALYLCASSLGNRGPDGYTFGSGTRLTVV.

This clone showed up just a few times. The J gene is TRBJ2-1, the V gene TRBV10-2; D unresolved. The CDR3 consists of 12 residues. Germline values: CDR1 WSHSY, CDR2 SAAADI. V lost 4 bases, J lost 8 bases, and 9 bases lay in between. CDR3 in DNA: TGCGCCAGCAGTGGTTATACCGATGAGCAGTTCTTC. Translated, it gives CASSGYTDEQFF.

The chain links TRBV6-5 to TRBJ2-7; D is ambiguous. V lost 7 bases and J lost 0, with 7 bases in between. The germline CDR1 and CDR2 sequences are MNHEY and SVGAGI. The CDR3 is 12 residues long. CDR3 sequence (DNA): TGTGCCAGCAAAGGCAGCTCCTACGAGCAGTACTTC. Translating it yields CASKGSSYEQYF.

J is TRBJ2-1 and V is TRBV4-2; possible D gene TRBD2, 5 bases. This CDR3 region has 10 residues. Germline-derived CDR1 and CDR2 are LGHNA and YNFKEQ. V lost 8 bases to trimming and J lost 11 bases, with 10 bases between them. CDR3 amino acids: CASGRGQQFF. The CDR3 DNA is TGTGCCAGCGGGAGAGGACAGCAGTTCTTC.

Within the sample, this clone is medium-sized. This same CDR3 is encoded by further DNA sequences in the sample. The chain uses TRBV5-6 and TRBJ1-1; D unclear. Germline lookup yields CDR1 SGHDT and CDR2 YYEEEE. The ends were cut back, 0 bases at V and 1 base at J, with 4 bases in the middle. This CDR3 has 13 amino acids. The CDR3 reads CASSLGGNTEAFF. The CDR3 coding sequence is TGTGCCAGCAGCTTGGGGGGGAACACTGAAGCTTTCTTT. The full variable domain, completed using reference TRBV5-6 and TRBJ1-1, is DAGVTQSPTHLIKTRGQQVTLRCSPKSGHDTVSWYQQALGQGPQFIFQYYEEEERQRGNFPDRFSGHQFPNYSSELNVNALLLGDSALYLCASSLGGNTEAFFGQGTRLTVV.

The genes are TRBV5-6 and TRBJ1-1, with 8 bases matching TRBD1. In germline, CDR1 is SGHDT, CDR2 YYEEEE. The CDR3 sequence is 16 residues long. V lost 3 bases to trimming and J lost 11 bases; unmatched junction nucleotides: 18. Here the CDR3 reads CASSSPITDGTGSAFF. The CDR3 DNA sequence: TGTGCCAGCAGCTCGCCGATAACAGACGGGACAGGTTCCGCTTTCTTT.

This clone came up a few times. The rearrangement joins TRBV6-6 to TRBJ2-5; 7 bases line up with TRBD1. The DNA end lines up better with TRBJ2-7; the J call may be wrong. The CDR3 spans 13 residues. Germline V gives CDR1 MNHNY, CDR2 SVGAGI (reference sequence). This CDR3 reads CASTTGYFDEQYF. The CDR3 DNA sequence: TGTGCCAGCACGACAGGGTACTTTGACGAGCAGTACTTC.

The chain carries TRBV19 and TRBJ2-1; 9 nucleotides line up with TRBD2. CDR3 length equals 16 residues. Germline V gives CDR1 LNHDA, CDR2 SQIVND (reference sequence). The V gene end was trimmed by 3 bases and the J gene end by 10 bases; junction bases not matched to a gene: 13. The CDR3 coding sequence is TGTGCCAGTAGTATTGCAATAGCGCGGGAGGGCCACGAGCAGTTCTTC. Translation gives CASSIAIAREGHEQFF.

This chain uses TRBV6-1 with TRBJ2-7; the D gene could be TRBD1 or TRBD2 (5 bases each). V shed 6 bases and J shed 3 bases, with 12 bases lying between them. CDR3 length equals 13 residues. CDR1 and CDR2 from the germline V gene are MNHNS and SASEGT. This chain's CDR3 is CASSTGTGYEQYF. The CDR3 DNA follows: TGTGCCAGCAGCACCGGGACGGGCTACGAGCAGTACTTC.

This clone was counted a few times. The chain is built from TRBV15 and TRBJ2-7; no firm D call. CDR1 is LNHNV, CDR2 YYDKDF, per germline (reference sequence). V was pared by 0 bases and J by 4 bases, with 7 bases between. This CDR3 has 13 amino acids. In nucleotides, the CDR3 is TGTGCCACCAGCAGAGATTTGTGGTACGAGCAGTACTTC. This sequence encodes CATSRDLWYEQYF. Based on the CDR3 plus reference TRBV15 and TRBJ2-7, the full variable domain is DAMVIQNPRYQVTQFGKPVTLSCSQTLNHNVMYWYQQKSSQAPKLLFHYYDKDFNNEADTPDNFQSRRPNTSFCFLDIRSPGLGDTAMYLCATSRDLWYEQYFGPGTRLTVT.

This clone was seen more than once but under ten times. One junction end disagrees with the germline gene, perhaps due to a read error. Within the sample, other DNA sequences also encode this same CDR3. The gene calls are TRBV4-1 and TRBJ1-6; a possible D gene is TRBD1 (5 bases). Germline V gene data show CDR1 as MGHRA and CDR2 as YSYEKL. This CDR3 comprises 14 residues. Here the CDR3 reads CASSQVRGKSPLHF. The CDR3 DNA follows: TGTGCCAGCAGCCAAGTCCGGGGGAAGTCACCCCTCCACTTT.

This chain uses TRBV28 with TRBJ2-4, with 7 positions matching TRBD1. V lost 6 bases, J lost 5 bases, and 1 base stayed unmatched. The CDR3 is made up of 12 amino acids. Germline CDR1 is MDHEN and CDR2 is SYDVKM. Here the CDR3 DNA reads TGTGCCAGCAGGGGACAGCAAAACATTCAGTACTTC. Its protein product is CASRGQQNIQYF.

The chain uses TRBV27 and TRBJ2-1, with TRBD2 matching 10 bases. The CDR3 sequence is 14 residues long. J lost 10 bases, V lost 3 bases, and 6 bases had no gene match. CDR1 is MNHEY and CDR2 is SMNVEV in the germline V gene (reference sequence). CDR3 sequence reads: CASSFGVAGGEQFF. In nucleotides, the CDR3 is TGTGCCAGCAGTTTCGGGGTAGCGGGAGGCGAGCAGTTCTTC.

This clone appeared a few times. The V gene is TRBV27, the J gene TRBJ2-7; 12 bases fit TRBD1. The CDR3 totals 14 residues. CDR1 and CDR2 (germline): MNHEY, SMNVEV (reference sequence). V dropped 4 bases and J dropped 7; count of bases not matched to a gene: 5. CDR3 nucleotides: TGTGCCAGCAGTTACGGGACAGGGGGCCTAGAGCAGTACTTC. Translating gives CASSYGTGGLEQYF.

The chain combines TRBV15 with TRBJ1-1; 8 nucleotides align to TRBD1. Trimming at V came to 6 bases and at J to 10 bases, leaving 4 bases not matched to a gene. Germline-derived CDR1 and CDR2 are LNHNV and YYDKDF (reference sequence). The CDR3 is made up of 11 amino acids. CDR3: CATSRQGSAFF. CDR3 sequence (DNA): TGTGCCACCAGTCGACAGGGGTCAGCTTTCTTT.

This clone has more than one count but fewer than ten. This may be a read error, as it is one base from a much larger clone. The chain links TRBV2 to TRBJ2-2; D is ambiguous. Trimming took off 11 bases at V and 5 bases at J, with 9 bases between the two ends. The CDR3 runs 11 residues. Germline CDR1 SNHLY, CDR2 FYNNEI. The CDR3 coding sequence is TGTGCCGGCAATCCTACCGGGGAGCTGTTTTTT. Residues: CAGNPTGELFF.

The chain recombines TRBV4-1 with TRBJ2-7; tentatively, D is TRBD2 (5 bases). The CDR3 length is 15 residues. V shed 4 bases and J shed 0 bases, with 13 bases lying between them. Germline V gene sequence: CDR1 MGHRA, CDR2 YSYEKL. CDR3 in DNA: TGCGCCAGCAGCCCCCGAGGGATCCCCTCCTACGAGCAGTACTTC. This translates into CASSPRGIPSYEQYF.

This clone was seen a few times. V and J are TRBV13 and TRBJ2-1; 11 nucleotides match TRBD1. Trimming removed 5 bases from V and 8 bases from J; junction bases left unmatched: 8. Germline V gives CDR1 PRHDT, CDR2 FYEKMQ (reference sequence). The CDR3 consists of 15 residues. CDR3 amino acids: CASSRTGTGGDEQFF. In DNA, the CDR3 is TGTGCCAGCAGCCGCACCGGGACAGGGGGTGATGAGCAGTTCTTC.

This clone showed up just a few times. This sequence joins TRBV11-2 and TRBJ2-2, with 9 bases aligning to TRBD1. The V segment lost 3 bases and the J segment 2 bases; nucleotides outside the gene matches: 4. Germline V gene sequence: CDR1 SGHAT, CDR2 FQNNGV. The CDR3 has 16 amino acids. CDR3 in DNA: TGTGCCAGCAGCTTTGCGGGACAGGGAAACACCGGGGAGCTGTTTTTT. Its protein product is CASSFAGQGNTGELFF.

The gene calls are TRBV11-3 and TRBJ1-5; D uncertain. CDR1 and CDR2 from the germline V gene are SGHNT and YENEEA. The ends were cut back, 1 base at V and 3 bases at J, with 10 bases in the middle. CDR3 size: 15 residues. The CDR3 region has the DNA TGTGCCAGCAGCTTAGGGGCAGCTTCCAATCAGCCCCAGCATTTT. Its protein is CASSLGAASNQPQHF.

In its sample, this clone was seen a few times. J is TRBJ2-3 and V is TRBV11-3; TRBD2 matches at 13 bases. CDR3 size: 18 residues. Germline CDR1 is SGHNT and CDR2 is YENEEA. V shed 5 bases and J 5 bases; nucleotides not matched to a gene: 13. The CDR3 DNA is TGTGCCAGCAGCGGCTGGACTAGCGGGAGTCCCGGCCTAGATACGCAGTATTTT. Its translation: CASSGWTSGSPGLDTQYF.